Here is one T cell receptor beta chain with its context. The data stem from a study of blood T cell repertoires in COVID-19. Overall study: Sources were T cells, B-cell-depleted T cells, or PBMCs; the material itself was cDNA or gDNA.

Clones were sequenced by immunoSEQ multiplex PCR, and TCRdb holds only the in-frame ones, with some missing. This table holds tens of thousands of clones, about 88% found once. Losses at the gene ends were 6 bases for V and 3 bases for J; bases not matched to a gene: 2. CDR1 is MNHEY, CDR2 SVGAGI, per germline. CDR3 length: 13 residues. Sequenced material: peripheral blood. The clonotype originates from a human donor in a cohort sampled during active COVID-19. The chain uses TRBV6-5 and TRBJ1-2; 9 positions agree with TRBD1. DNA of the CDR3: TGTGCCAGCAGGGGACAGGGCGACTATGGCTACACCTTC. Its translation is CASRGQGDYGYTF.